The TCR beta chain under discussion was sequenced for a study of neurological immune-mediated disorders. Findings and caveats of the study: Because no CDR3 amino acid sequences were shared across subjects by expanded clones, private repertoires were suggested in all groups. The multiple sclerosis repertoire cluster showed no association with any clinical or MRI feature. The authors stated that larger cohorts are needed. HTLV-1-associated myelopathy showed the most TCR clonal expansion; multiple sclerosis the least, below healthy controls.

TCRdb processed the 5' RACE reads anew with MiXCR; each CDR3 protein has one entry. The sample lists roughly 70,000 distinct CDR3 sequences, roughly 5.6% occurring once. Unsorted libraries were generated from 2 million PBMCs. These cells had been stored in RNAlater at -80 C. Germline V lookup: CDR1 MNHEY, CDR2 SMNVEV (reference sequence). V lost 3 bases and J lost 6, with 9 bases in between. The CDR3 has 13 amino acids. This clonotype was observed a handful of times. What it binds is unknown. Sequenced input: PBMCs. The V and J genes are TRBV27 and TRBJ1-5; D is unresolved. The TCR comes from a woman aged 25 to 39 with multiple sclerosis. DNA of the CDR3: TGTGCCAGCAGTTTTGATCATTCTCAGCCCCAGCATTTT. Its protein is CASSFDHSQPQHF.